What follows are 5 T cell receptor beta chains derived from one specimen sequenced in a study of lymphopenia after photon versus proton radiotherapy. Sequencing used immunoSEQ multiplex PCR; TCRdb keeps in-frame clones, though not all of them. The sample has around 64,000 clones, just under 95% seen once. The sample here was peripheral blood, taken from a patient treated with photon-based radiotherapy. These receptors were collected from a woman in her thirties or forties with cholangiocarcinoma.

The V gene is TRBV4-1, the J gene TRBJ2-5, with 12 bases fitting TRBD2. Germline V gives CDR1 MGHRA, CDR2 YSYEKL. CDR3 size: 15 residues. Trimming cost V 4 bases and J 4 bases; bases outside gene matches: 4. The CDR3 loop is CASSPMTSGRETQYF. The CDR3 region has the DNA TGCGCCAGCAGCCCGATGACTAGCGGGAGAGAGACCCAGTACTTC.

The chain recombines TRBV6-6 with TRBJ1-1; D is uncertain. Between the trimmed V and J ends, which lost 5 bases and 0 bases, there was a span of 7 bases. CDR3 length: 13 residues. The germline V gene has CDR1 MNHNY and CDR2 SVGAGI (reference sequence). The CDR3 region has the DNA TGTGCCAGCAGTAATTCCTTGAACACTGAAGCTTTCTTT. As protein: CASSNSLNTEAFF.

The V gene is TRBV4-1, the J gene TRBJ2-1; 9 bases are shared with TRBD2. Germline values: CDR1 MGHRA, CDR2 YSYEKL. V dropped 0 bases and J dropped 4; count of bases not matched to a gene: 13. The CDR3 runs to 19 residues. Here the CDR3 reads CASSQDPTSLAGLYNEQFF. The CDR3 DNA sequence: TGCGCCAGCAGCCAAGATCCCACCTCCCTAGCGGGGCTATACAATGAGCAGTTCTTC.

The rearrangement uses TRBV7-3 and TRBJ2-3; D uncertain. Germline CDR1 SGHTA, CDR2 FQGTGA. The CDR3 extends over 15 amino acids. V lost 2 bases and J 4 bases, leaving 13 bases between the germline ends. The CDR3 DNA follows: TGTGCCAGCAGCTTAGAAACGGGTTTCTCAGATACGCAGTATTTT. This translates into CASSLETGFSDTQYF.

The chain couples TRBV27 to TRBJ1-4; D unclear. This CDR3 contains 13 residues. The germline V gene encodes CDR1 MNHEY and CDR2 SMNVEV (reference sequence). V was clipped by 6 bases and J by 4 bases, with 9 bases between them. The CDR3 reads CASSWALNEKLFF. CDR3 in DNA: TGTGCCAGCAGCTGGGCCCTTAATGAAAAACTGTTTTTT. The whole variable domain, filled in from reference TRBV27 and TRBJ1-4, reads EAQVTQNPRYLITVTGKKLTVTCSQNMNHEYMSWYRQDPGLGLRQIYYSMNVEVTDKGDVPEGYKVSRKEKRNFPLILESPSPNQTSLYFCASSWALNEKLFFGSGTQLSVL.